The rows below give T cell receptor beta chains drawn from one sample of a study of blood T cell repertoires in COVID-19. The data were produced by immunoSEQ multiplex PCR, yet TCRdb's version contains in-frame clones alone and is incomplete. In the table there are hundreds of thousands of clones, approximately 90% of which are singletons. Sequenced input: peripheral blood. The receptors come from a man in his late teens or twenties with COVID-19, enrolled during active disease. The CDR3 runs from the conserved cysteine through the conserved F or W. Each record gives: J gene, D gene, clone size, V gene, CDR3 protein, CDR3 DNA. A D gene is named only where the DNA matches it firmly. The size entry is marked missing in some rows and otherwise reads once, few, many or a size class.

>TRBJ1-1|.|few|TRBV3-1/TRBV3-2
CASSPNIEMDTEAFF
TGTGCCAGCAGCCCCAATATAGAAATGGACACTGAAGCTTTCTTT
>TRBJ2-1|.|once|TRBV4-1
CASSQVSDGRLEQFF
TGCGCCAGCAGCCAAGTCTCAGACGGGAGACTTGAGCAGTTCTTC
>TRBJ2-1|TRBD2|.|TRBV3-1/TRBV3-2
CASSPGLAGYEQFF
TGTGCCAGCAGCCCGGGACTAGCGGGCTATGAGCAGTTCTTC
>TRBJ1-2|TRBD1|.|TRBV16
CASGKQGLRNGYTF
TGTGCCAGCGGAAAACAGGGGTTGAGGAATGGCTACACCTTC
>TRBJ1-4|.|once|TRBV4-1
CASSHGMEEKLFF
TGCGCCAGCAGCCACGGGATGGAAGAAAAACTGTTTTTT
>TRBJ2-2|.|.|TRBV7-9
CASSLGGRGRTGELFF
TGTGCCAGCAGCTTAGGAGGGAGAGGCAGGACCGGGGAGCTGTTTTTT
>TRBJ2-3|TRBD2|.|TRBV11-2
CASSLGRGSTDTQYF
TGTGCCAGCAGCTTAGGGCGGGGGAGCACAGATACGCAGTATTTT
>TRBJ1-4|TRBD1|.|TRBV11-2
CASSITGAVNEKLFF
TGTGCCAGCAGCATAACAGGGGCAGTTAATGAAAAACTGTTTTTT
>TRBJ2-7|.|.|TRBV5-4
CASSLESGEQYF
TGTGCCAGCAGCTTGGAATCAGGCGAGCAGTACTTC
>TRBJ1-1|TRBD1|.|TRBV5-1
CASSSRLDRDQLGTEAFF
TGCGCCAGCAGCAGCCGATTAGACAGGGACCAGTTGGGCACTGAAGCTTTCTTT
>TRBJ1-1|TRBD1|once|TRBV2
CASRGGQVHTEAFF
TGTGCCAGCAGGGGGGGACAGGTTCACACTGAAGCTTTCTTT
>TRBJ1-1|.|.|TRBV6-1
CASSDRGMGTEAFF
TGTGCCAGCAGTGACCGGGGGATGGGCACTGAAGCTTTCTTT
>TRBJ2-2|TRBD1|.|TRBV23-1
CASRRTGRITGELFF
TGCGCCAGCCGCCGGACAGGGAGGATAACCGGGGAGCTGTTTTTT
>TRBJ2-1|.|.|TRBV11-1
CASSPRGNYNEQFF
TGTGCCAGCAGCCCCCGGGGGAACTACAATGAGCAGTTCTTC
>TRBJ2-2|.|.|TRBV27
CARPKPEGVVDGELFF
TGTGCCAGACCGAAGCCAGAGGGAGTAGTCGACGGGGAGCTGTTTTTT
>TRBJ2-3|TRBD2|.|TRBV6-5
CASSPEAGGTQYF
TGTGCCAGCAGCCCCGAGGCGGGAGGTACGCAGTATTTT